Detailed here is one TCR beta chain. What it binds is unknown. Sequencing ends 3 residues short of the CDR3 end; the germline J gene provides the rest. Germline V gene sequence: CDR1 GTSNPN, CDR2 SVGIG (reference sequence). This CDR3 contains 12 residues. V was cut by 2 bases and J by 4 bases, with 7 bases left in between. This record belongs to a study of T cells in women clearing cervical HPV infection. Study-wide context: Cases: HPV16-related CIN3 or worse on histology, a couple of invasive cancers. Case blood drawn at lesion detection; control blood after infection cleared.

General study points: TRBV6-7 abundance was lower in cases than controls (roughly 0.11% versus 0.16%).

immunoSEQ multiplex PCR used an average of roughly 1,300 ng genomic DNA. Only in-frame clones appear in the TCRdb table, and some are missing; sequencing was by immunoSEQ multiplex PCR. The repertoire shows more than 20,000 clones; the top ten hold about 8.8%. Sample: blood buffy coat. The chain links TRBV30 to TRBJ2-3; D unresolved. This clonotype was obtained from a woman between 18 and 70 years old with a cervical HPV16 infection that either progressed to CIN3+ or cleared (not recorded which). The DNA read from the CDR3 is TGTGCCTGGAGTAGACACTCAGATACG. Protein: CAWSRHSDT. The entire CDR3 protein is CAWSRHSDTQYF.